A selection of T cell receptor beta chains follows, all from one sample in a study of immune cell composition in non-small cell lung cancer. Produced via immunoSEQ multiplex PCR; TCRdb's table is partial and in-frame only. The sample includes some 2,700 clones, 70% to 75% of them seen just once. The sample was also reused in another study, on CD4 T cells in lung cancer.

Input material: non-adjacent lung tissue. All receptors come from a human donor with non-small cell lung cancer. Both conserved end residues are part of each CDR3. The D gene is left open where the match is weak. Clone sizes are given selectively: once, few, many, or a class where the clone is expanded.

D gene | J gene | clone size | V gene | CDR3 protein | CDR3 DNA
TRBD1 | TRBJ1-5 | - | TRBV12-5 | CASGTGRNQPQHF | TGTGCTAGCGGGACAGGGCGCAATCAGCCCCAGCATTTT
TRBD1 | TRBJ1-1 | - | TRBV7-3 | CASSRDSQDEAFF | TGTGCCAGCAGCAGGGACAGCCAGGATGAAGCTTTCTTT
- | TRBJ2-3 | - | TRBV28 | CASSAPTELTDTQYF | TGTGCCAGCAGTGCCCCGACAGAGCTCACAGATACGCAGTATTTT
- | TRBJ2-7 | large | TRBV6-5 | CASSYGLPRSYEQYF | TGTGCCAGCAGTTACGGACTACCTCGCTCCTACGAGCAGTACTTC
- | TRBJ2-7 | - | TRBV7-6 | CASSGPPSYEQYF | TGTGCCAGCTCAGGGCCGCCCTCCTACGAGCAGTACTTC
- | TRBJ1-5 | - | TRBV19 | CASSIARSGNQPQHF | TGTGCCAGTAGTATAGCCAGGTCCGGCAATCAGCCCCAGCATTTT
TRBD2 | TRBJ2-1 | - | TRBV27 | CASKGSGSGNEQFF | TGTGCCTCCAAGGGGAGCGGGAGTGGGAATGAGCAGTTCTTC
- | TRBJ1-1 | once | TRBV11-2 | CASSYTAGGMGTEAFF | TGTGCCAGCAGCTACACGGCTGGGGGGATGGGCACTGAAGCTTTCTTT
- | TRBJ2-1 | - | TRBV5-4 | CASSGPGLQGEFF | TGTGCCAGCAGCGGACCGGGACTCCAAGGGGAGTTCTTC
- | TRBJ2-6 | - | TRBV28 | CASSFDREAGANVLTF | TGTGCCAGCAGTTTTGACAGGGAGGCTGGGGCCAACGTCCTGACTTTC
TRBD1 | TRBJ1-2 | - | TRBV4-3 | CASSPQGQGRGDYGYTF | TGCGCCAGCAGCCCTCAAGGACAGGGCCGCGGGGACTATGGCTACACCTTC
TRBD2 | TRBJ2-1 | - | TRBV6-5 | CASSTSGASYNEQFF | TGTGCCAGCAGTACTAGCGGGGCCTCCTACAATGAGCAGTTCTTC
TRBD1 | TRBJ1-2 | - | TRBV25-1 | CASSRPGTGTDGYTF | TGTGCCAGCAGTCGTCCCGGGACAGGGACCGATGGCTACACCTTC
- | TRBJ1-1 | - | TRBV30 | CAWNPGGNTEAFF | TGTGCCTGGAACCCGGGGGGCAACACTGAAGCTTTCTTT
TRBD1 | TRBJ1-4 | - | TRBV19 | CASSIPSQGGEKLFF | TGTGCCAGTAGTATACCGTCGCAGGGGGGTGAAAAACTGTTTTTT
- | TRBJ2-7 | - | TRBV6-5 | CASSPRSSYEQYF | TGTGCCAGTTCCCCTCGGTCCTCCTACGAGCAGTACTTC
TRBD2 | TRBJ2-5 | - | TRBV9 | CASSPRGQTSGGQETQYF | TGTGCCAGCAGCCCTAGAGGTCAGACTAGCGGGGGCCAAGAGACCCAGTACTTC
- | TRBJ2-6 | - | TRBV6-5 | CASSVVSGANVLTF | TGTGCCAGCAGTGTAGTATCTGGGGCCAACGTCCTGACTTTC
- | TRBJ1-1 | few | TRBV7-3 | CASSFRGTTEAFF | TGTGCCAGCAGCTTTAGGGGAACCACTGAAGCTTTCTTT
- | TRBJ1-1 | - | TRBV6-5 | CASSSRGGRNTEAFF | TGTGCCAGCAGTTCTAGGGGGGGGAGGAACACTGAAGCTTTCTTT
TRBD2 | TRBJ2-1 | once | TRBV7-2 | CASSLAAGAPRSGNEQFF | TGTGCCAGCAGCTTAGCGGCGGGAGCGCCCCGGTCCGGCAATGAGCAGTTCTTC
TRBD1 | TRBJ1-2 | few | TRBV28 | CASRRDRVDGYTF | TGTGCCAGCAGGAGGGACAGGGTGGACGGCTACACCTTC
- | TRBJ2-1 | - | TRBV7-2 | CASRKGGLYNEQFF | TGTGCCAGCAGGAAGGGCGGACTTTACAATGAGCAGTTCTTC
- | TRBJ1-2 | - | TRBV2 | CASSLETAIYGYTF | TGTGCCAGCAGTCTCGAGACAGCCATCTATGGCTACACCTTC
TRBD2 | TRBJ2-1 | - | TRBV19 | CASSMEFSGINEQFF | TGTGCCAGTAGTATGGAATTTAGCGGGATTAATGAGCAGTTCTTC
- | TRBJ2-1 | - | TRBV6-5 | CASSYGGSTYNEQFF | TGTGCCAGCAGTTACGGGGGGTCGACCTACAATGAGCAGTTCTTC
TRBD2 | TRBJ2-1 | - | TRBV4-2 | CASSLSGGAYEQFF | TGTGCCAGCAGTCTTAGCGGGGGGGCCTATGAGCAGTTCTTC
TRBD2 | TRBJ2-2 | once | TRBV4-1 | CASSHSGYTGELFF | TGCGCCAGCAGCCATAGCGGGTATACCGGGGAGCTGTTTTTT
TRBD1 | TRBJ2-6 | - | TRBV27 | CASSPQGVRANVLTF | TGTGCCAGCAGTCCTCAGGGGGTACGGGCCAACGTCCTGACTTTC
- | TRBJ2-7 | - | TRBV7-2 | CASTLLGPGNYEQYF | TGTGCCAGCACCCTGTTAGGCCCAGGGAACTACGAGCAGTACTTC
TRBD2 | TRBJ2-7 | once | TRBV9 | CASSVNSGGPYEQYF | TGTGCCAGCAGCGTGAATAGCGGGGGCCCCTACGAGCAGTACTTC
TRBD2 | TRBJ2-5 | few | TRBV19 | CASSMTSGGYETQYF | TGTGCCAGTAGTATGACTAGCGGGGGTTATGAGACCCAGTACTTC
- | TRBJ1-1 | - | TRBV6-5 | CASSLRPPGTEAFF | TGTGCCAGCAGCCTCCGTCCCCCCGGCACTGAAGCTTTCTTT
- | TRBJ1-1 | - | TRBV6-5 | CASSPRGGGEAFF | TGTGCCAGCAGTCCCCGAGGCGGGGGTGAAGCTTTCTTT
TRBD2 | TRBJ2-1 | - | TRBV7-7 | CASSLGLAGGYNEQFF | TGTGCTAGCAGCCTGGGACTAGCGGGGGGTTACAATGAGCAGTTCTTC
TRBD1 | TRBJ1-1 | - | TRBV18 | CASTGETTEAFF | TGTGCCAGCACAGGGGAGACCACTGAAGCTTTCTTT
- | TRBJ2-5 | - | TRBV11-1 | CASSLVPTGQETQYF | TGTGCCAGCAGCTTAGTCCCCACAGGACAAGAGACCCAGTACTTC
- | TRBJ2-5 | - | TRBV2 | CASTGLATETQYF | TGTGCCAGCACAGGGCTCGCGACGGAGACCCAGTACTTC
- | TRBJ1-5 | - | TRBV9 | CASSVEGDNQPQHF | TGTGCCAGCAGCGTAGAGGGGGACAATCAGCCCCAGCATTTT
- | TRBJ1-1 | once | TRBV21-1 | CASSKAGRKMNTEAFF | TGTGCCAGCAGCAAAGCGGGCCGCAAAATGAACACTGAAGCTTTCTTT
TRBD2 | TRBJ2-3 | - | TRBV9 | CASSVASGDTDTQYF | TGTGCCAGCAGCGTCGCTAGCGGGGACACAGATACGCAGTATTTT
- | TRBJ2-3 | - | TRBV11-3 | CASSLGAGISTDTQYF | TGTGCCAGCAGCTTAGGGGCGGGGATCTCCACAGATACGCAGTATTTT
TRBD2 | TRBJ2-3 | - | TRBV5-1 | CASSLRERGVTDTQYF | TGCGCCAGCAGCCTTAGGGAGCGGGGTGTCACAGATACGCAGTATTTT
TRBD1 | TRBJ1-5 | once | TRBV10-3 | CAARQGTSQPQHF | TGTGCCGCGAGACAGGGGACGAGTCAGCCCCAGCATTTT
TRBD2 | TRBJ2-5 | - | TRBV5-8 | CASSLDPRGGAWETQYF | TGTGCCAGCAGCTTGGACCCGCGGGGGGGGGCCTGGGAGACCCAGTACTTC
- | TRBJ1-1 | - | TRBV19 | CASSTVSGTEAFF | TGTGCCAGTAGTACTGTTTCGGGCACTGAAGCTTTCTTT
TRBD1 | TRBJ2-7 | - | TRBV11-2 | CASSPIQTDRFYEQYF | TGTGCCAGCAGCCCGATTCAGACGGACAGGTTCTACGAGCAGTACTTC
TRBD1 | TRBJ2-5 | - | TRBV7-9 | CASSPTGFGETQYF | TGTGCCAGCAGCCCGACAGGGTTCGGTGAGACCCAGTACTTC
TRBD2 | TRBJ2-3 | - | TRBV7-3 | CASSPGVGLAASDTQYF | TGTGCCAGCAGCCCGGGGGTTGGGCTAGCGGCTTCAGATACGCAGTATTTT